Listed below are T cell receptor beta chains from one sample, sequenced in a study of shared clonotypes between healthy human individuals. Data came from immunoSEQ multiplex PCR; TCRdb stores just in-frame clones and leaves some out. The top ten hold under 2% of the sample, which has hundreds of thousands of clones, roughly 78% seen once. What was sequenced was memory CD4+ T cells sorted from blood. These TCRs come from a woman between 25 and 40 years old in good health. The CDR3 runs from the conserved cysteine through the conserved F or W. D genes are given only for firm matches. Clone size is shown for a subset of rows, as once, few, many or a class of expanded clone.

V: TRBV11-2
size: once
D: NA
length: 13
J: TRBJ1-1
DNA: TGTGCCAGCAGCTTAGTGCCGTACACTGAAGCTTTCTTT
CDR3: CASSLVPYTEAFF

V: TRBV2
size: NA
D: NA
length: 15
J: TRBJ1-2
DNA: TGTGCCAGCACTCCTAGGGAAGGGGTTAACTATGGCTACACCTTC
CDR3: CASTPREGVNYGYTF

V: TRBV11-2
size: NA
D: NA
length: 15
J: TRBJ2-5
DNA: TGTGCCAGCAGCTTCCTATCGGGGAGACAAGAGACCCAGTACTTC
CDR3: CASSFLSGRQETQYF

V: TRBV5-4
size: NA
D: NA
length: 13
J: TRBJ2-1
DNA: TGTGCCAGCAGCTACCGTAGGAACAATGAGCAGTTCTTC
CDR3: CASSYRRNNEQFF

V: TRBV5-4
size: NA
D: TRBD2
length: 14
J: TRBJ2-3
DNA: TGTGCCAGCAGTACGACTAGCGGCACAGATACGCAGTATTTT
CDR3: CASSTTSGTDTQYF

V: TRBV5-8
size: NA
D: TRBD1
length: 13
J: TRBJ2-3
DNA: TGTGCCAGCAGGGGACAGGCCACAGATACGCAGTATTTT
CDR3: CASRGQATDTQYF

V: TRBV7-2
size: NA
D: NA
length: 14
J: TRBJ2-3
DNA: TGTGCCAGCAAGACCTCCTTGGGGACAGATACGCAGTATTTT
CDR3: CASKTSLGTDTQYF

V: TRBV6-6
size: NA
D: TRBD1
length: 14
J: TRBJ2-7
DNA: TGTGCCAGCAATGGACAGGGGGCGGCCTACGAGCAGTACTTC
CDR3: CASNGQGAAYEQYF

V: TRBV15
size: NA
D: TRBD2
length: 17
J: TRBJ2-3
DNA: TGTGCCACCTTGAGAGCGGAGACTAGCACTTCTGGGGATACGCAGTATTTT
CDR3: CATLRAETSTSGDTQYF

V: TRBV5-1
size: NA
D: NA
length: 16
J: TRBJ1-3
DNA: TGCGCCAGCAGCTTATCCGGCAGCAACTCTGGAAACACCATATATTTT
CDR3: CASSLSGSNSGNTIYF

V: TRBV6-5
size: NA
D: NA
length: 13
J: TRBJ2-2
DNA: TGTGCCAGCAGTTATTCGTTCTCTGGGGAGCTGTTTTTT
CDR3: CASSYSFSGELFF

V: TRBV29-1
size: few
D: NA
length: 12
J: TRBJ2-2
DNA: TGCAGCGTTATCGGGAACACCGGGGAGCTGTTTTTT
CDR3: CSVIGNTGELFF

V: TRBV2
size: few
D: TRBD1
length: 13
J: TRBJ1-1
DNA: TGTGCCAGGAGGAACACAGGGGACACTGAAGCTTTCTTT
CDR3: CARRNTGDTEAFF

V: TRBV11-3
size: few
D: NA
length: 15
J: TRBJ2-2
DNA: TGTGCCAGCAGCTTAGGGACTCAAGCCACCGGGGAGCTGTTTTTT
CDR3: CASSLGTQATGELFF

V: TRBV5-1
size: NA
D: NA
length: 12
J: TRBJ2-3
DNA: TGCGCCAGCAGCCTCAACACAGATACGCAGTATTTT
CDR3: CASSLNTDTQYF

V: TRBV10-1
size: NA
D: TRBD1
length: 13
J: TRBJ2-5
DNA: TGCGCCAGCTCGACTGGACAGGGAGTGACCCAGTACTTC
CDR3: CASSTGQGVTQYF

V: TRBV2
size: NA
D: TRBD2
length: 14
J: TRBJ2-7
DNA: TGTGCCAGCAGCCGACTAGCGGGAGTGAACGAGCAGTACTTC
CDR3: CASSRLAGVNEQYF

V: TRBV7-2
size: NA
D: NA
length: 16
J: TRBJ1-2
DNA: TGTGCCAGCAGCTTAGGGGGCAGTCGGACGATGTATGGCTACACCTTC
CDR3: CASSLGGSRTMYGYTF

V: TRBV11-2
size: once
D: NA
length: 14
J: TRBJ1-4
DNA: TGTGCCAGTCGAGGGGCCCGGGGGAATGAAAAACTGTTTTTT
CDR3: CASRGARGNEKLFF

V: TRBV4-1
size: NA
D: NA
length: 16
J: TRBJ2-2
DNA: TGCGCCAGCAGCCAAAGCCAGGACAGTCGTACCGGGGAGCTGTTTTTT
CDR3: CASSQSQDSRTGELFF

V: TRBV7-2
size: many
D: NA
length: 15
J: TRBJ2-7
DNA: TGTGCCAGCAGCCCAAGATGGGGCAAGGGCTACGAGCAGTACTTC
CDR3: CASSPRWGKGYEQYF

V: TRBV5-6
size: NA
D: TRBD1
length: 16
J: TRBJ1-3
DNA: TGTGCCAGCAGCACCCTGACAGGGGTGTATGGAAACACCATATATTTT
CDR3: CASSTLTGVYGNTIYF

V: TRBV5-1
size: NA
D: NA
length: 13
J: TRBJ1-1
DNA: TGCGCCAGCAGCTTGGGGGGTAACACTGAAGCTTTCTTT
CDR3: CASSLGGNTEAFF

V: TRBV11-2
size: NA
D: NA
length: 13
J: TRBJ1-1
DNA: TGTGCCAGCAGCTTAGAATGGAACACTGAAGCTTTCTTT
CDR3: CASSLEWNTEAFF

V: TRBV19
size: few
D: NA
length: 15
J: TRBJ1-5
DNA: TGTGCCAGTAGTAGGGGGGCCGTAAGCAATCAGCCCCAGCATTTT
CDR3: CASSRGAVSNQPQHF

V: TRBV7-9
size: NA
D: TRBD2
length: 16
J: TRBJ2-1
DNA: TGTGCCAGCAGCTTCTTCGGACTAGCGGGAGTTAATGAGCAGTTCTTC
CDR3: CASSFFGLAGVNEQFF

V: TRBV4-1
size: NA
D: NA
length: 14
J: TRBJ1-3
DNA: TGCGCCAGCAGCCAAGTTAACTCTGGAAACACCATATATTTT
CDR3: CASSQVNSGNTIYF

V: TRBV14
size: NA
D: NA
length: 13
J: TRBJ2-1
DNA: TGTGCCAGCAGCCAAGGGGAGTACAATGAGCAGTTCTTC
CDR3: CASSQGEYNEQFF

V: TRBV25-1
size: NA
D: TRBD2
length: 18
J: TRBJ2-3
DNA: TGTGCCAGCAGTGACCTTTGGACTAGCGGGGGGAGCACAGATACGCAGTATTTT
CDR3: CASSDLWTSGGSTDTQYF

V: TRBV7-9
size: NA
D: NA
length: 16
J: TRBJ2-7
DNA: TGTGCCAGCAGCTCCCCACCCAGGGGTTCGTCCTACGAGCAGTACTTC
CDR3: CASSSPPRGSSYEQYF

V: TRBV19
size: NA
D: TRBD1
length: 14
J: TRBJ2-1
DNA: TGTGCCAGTAGTAGGGGGACAGGGGTGCATGAGCAGTTCTTC
CDR3: CASSRGTGVHEQFF

V: TRBV28
size: NA
D: TRBD2
length: 17
J: TRBJ2-5
DNA: TGTGCCAGCAGTTTAGGACTAGCGGGATGGCGTGGGGAGACCCAGTACTTC
CDR3: CASSLGLAGWRGETQYF

V: TRBV2
size: NA
D: TRBD1
length: 13
J: TRBJ1-2
DNA: TGTGCCAGCAGGACAGGGCCTGAAAGGGGCTACACCTTC
CDR3: CASRTGPERGYTF

V: TRBV5-1
size: NA
D: NA
length: 15
J: TRBJ1-2
DNA: TGCGCCAGCAGCACGCGGACCACTTCTAACTATGGCTACACCTTC
CDR3: CASSTRTTSNYGYTF

V: TRBV7-9
size: NA
D: TRBD2
length: 15
J: TRBJ2-7
DNA: TGTGCCAGCAGCCCAACTAGCGGGAGAAGTCCCGAGCAGTACTTC
CDR3: CASSPTSGRSPEQYF

V: TRBV5-1
size: once
D: NA
length: 15
J: TRBJ2-2
DNA: TGCGCCAGCAGCTCGCTTCCTAAGGGCACCGGGGAGCTGTTTTTT
CDR3: CASSSLPKGTGELFF

V: TRBV15
size: NA
D: NA
length: 14
J: TRBJ2-7
DNA: TGTGCCACCAGCAGAGCTAGAGGGTCCTACGAGCAGTACTTC
CDR3: CATSRARGSYEQYF

V: TRBV7-3
size: NA
D: NA
length: 14
J: TRBJ2-1
DNA: TGTGCCAGCAGCTTAAGGGGCGAGCGGGATGAGCAGTTCTTC
CDR3: CASSLRGERDEQFF

V: TRBV15
size: NA
D: NA
length: 14
J: TRBJ2-6
DNA: TGTGCCACCAGCTTCTTCTCTGGGGCCAACGTCCTGACTTTC
CDR3: CATSFFSGANVLTF

V: TRBV6-4
size: NA
D: TRBD2
length: 14
J: TRBJ2-2
DNA: TGTGCCAGCAGTGCTCTAGCGGCCACCGGGGAGCTGTTTTTT
CDR3: CASSALAATGELFF

V: TRBV19
size: NA
D: TRBD2
length: 18
J: TRBJ2-2
DNA: TGTGCCAGTAGGGAACCGGGGGGACTAGCGGGAGTCGACGGGGAGCTGTTTTTT
CDR3: CASREPGGLAGVDGELFF